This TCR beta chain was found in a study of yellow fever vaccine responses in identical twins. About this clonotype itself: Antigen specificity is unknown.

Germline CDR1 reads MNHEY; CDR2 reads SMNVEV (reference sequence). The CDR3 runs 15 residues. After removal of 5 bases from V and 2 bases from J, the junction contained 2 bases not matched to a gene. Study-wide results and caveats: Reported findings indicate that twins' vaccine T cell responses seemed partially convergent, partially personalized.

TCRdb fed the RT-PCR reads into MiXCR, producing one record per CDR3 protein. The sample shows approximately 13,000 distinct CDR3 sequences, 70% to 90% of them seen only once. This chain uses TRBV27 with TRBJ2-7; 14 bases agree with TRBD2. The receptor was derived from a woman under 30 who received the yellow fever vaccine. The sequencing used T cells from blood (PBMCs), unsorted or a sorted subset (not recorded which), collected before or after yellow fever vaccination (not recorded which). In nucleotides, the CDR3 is TGTGCCAGCAGTGGGACTAGCGGGGGCGCCTACGAGCAGTACTTC. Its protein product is CASSGTSGGAYEQYF.